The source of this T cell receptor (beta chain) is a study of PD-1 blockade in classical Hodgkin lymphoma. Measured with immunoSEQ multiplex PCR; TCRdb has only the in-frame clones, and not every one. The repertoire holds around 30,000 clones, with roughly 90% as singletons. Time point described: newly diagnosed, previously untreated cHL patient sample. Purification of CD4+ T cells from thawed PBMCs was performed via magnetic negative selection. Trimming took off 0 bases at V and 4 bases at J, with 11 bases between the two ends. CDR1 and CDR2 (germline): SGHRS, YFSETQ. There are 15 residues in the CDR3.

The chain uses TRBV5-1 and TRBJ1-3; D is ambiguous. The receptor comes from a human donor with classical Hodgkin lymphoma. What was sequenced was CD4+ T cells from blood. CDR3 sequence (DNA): TGCGCCAGCAGCTTGGTGGCAGGAGGAGGAAACACCATATATTTT. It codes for CASSLVAGGGNTIYF.